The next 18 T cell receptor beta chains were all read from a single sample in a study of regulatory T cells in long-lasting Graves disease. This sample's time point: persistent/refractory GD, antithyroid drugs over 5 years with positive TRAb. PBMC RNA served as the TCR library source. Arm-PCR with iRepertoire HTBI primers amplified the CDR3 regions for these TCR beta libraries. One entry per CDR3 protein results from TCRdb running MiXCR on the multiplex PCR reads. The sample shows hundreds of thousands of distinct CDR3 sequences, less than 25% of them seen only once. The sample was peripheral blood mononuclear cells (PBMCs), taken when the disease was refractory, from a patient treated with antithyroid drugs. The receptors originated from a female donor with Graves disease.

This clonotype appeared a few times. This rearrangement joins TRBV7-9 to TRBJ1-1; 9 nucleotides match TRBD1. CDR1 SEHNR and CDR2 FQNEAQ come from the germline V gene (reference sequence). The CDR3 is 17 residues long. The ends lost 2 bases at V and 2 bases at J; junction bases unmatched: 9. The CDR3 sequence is CASSLTGTGIRNTEAFF. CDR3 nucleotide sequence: TGTGCCAGCAGCTTAACCGGGACAGGGATTCGTAACACTGAAGCTTTCTTT. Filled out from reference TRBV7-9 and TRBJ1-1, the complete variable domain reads DTGVSQNPRHKITKRGQNVTFRCDPISEHNRLYWYRQTLGQGPEFLTYFQNEAQLEKSRLLSDRFSAERPKGSFSTLEIQRTEQGDSAMYLCASSLTGTGIRNTEAFFGQGTRLTVV.

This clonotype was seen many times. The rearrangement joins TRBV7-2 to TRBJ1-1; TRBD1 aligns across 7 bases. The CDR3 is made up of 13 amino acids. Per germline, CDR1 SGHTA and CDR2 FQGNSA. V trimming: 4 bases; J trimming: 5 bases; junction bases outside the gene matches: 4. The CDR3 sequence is CASSYRGWTEAFF. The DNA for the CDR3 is TGTGCCAGCAGCTACAGGGGTTGGACTGAAGCTTTCTTT.

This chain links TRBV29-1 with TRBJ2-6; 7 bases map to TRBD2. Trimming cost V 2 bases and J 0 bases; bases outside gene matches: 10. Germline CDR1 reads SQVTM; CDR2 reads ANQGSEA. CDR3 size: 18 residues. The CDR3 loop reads CSVEIAGNSGSGANVLTF. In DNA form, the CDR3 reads TGCAGCGTTGAAATAGCGGGTAACTCAGGCTCTGGGGCCAACGTCCTGACTTTC.

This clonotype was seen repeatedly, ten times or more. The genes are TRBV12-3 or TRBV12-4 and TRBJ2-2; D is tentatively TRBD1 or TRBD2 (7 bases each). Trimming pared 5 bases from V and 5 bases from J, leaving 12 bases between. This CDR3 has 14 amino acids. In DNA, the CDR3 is TGTGCCAGCAGTCTCCAGGGGGGGACCGGGGAGCTGTTTTTT. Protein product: CASSLQGGTGELFF.

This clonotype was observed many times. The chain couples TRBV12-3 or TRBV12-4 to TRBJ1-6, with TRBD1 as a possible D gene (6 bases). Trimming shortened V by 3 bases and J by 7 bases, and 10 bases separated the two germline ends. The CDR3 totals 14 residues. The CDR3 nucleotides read TGTGCCAGCAGTTTTGGACAGAGAAATTCACCCCTCCACTTT. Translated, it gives CASSFGQRNSPLHF.

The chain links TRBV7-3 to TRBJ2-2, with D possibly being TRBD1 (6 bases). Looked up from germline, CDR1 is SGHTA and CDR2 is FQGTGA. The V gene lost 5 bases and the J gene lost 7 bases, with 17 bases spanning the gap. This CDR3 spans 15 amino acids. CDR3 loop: CASSLRFRGGGELFF. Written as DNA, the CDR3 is TGTGCCAGCAGCCTTCGCTTCAGGGGTGGCGGGGAGCTGTTTTTT.

Here the CDR3 reads CATSEGGLRRNQPQHF. The CDR3 DNA reads as TGTGCCACCAGTGAGGGGGGACTTCGTCGCAATCAGCCCCAGCATTTT. This chain uses TRBV24-1 with TRBJ1-5, with D possibly TRBD1 on 5 matching bases. Germline lookup yields CDR1 KGHDR and CDR2 SFDVKD. The length of the CDR3 is 16 residues. V was cut by 4 bases and J by 2 bases, with 14 bases left in between.

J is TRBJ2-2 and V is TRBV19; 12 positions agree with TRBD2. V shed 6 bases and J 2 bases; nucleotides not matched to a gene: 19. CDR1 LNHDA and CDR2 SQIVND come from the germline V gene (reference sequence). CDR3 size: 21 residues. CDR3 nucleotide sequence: TGTGCCAGTAGGGGGTTTCTTTTGAGGACTAGCGGGGTGATCAACACCGGGGAGCTGTTTTTT. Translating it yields CASRGFLLRTSGVINTGELFF.

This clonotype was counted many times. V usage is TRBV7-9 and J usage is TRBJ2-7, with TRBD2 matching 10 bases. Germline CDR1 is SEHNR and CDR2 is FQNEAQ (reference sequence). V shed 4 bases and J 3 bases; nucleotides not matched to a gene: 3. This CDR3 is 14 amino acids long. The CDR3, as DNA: TGTGCCAGCAGCTCTAGCGGGAGTCACTACGAGCAGTACTTC. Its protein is CASSSSGSHYEQYF.

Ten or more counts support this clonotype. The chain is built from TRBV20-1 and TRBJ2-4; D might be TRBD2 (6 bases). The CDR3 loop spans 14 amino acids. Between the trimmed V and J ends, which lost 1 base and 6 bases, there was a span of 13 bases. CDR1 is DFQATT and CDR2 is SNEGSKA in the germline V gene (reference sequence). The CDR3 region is CSARGRDSLNIQYF. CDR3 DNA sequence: TGCAGTGCTAGAGGGCGGGACTCTTTAAACATTCAGTACTTC.

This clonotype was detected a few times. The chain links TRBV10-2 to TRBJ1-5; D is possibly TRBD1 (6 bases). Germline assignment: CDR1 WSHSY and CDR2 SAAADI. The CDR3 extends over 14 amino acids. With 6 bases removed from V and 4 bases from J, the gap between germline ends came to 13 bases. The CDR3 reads CASSSLDRNQPQHF. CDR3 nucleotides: TGCGCCAGCAGCAGCTTAGACAGGAATCAGCCCCAGCATTTT.

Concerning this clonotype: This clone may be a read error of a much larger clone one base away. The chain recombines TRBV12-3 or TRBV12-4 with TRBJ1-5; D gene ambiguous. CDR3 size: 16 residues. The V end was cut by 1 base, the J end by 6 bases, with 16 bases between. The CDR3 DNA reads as TGTGCCAGCAGTTTAGGTCGACGGTGGACTAGTCAGCCCCAGCATTTT. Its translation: CASSLGRRWTSQPQHF.

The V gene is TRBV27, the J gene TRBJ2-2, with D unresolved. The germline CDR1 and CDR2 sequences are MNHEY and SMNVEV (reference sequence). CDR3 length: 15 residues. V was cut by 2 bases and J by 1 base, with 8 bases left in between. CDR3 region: CASSLGQVNTGELFF. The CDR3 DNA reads TGTGCCAGCAGTTTAGGGCAGGTGAACACCGGGGAGCTGTTTTTT.

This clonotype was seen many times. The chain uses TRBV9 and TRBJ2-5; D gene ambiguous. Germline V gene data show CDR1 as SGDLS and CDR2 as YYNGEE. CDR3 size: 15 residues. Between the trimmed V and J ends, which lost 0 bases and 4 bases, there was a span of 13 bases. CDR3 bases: TGTGCCAGCAGCGTAGACGTCAGCGACCGAGAGACCCAGTACTTC. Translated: CASSVDVSDRETQYF.

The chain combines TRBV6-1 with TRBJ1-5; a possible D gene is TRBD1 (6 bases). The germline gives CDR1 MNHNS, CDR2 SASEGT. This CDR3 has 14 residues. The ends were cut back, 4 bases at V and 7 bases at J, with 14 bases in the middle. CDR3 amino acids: CASSGNRASQPQHF. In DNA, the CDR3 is TGTGCCAGCAGTGGAAACAGGGCAAGCCAGCCCCAGCATTTT.

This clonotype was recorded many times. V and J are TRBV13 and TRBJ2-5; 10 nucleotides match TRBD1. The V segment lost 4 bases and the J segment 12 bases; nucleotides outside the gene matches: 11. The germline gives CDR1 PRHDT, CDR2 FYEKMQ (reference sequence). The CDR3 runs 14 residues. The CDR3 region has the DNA TGTGCCAGCAGCTCGATGGGACAGGGGCCAGGAGAGTACTTC. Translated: CASSSMGQGPGEYF.

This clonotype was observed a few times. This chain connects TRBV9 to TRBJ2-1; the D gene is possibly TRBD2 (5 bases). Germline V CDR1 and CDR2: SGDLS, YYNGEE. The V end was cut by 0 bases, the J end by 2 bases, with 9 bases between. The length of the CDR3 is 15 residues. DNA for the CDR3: TGTGCCAGCAGCGTAGTCCCCGGGGCCTACAATGAGCAGTTCTTC. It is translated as CASSVVPGAYNEQFF.

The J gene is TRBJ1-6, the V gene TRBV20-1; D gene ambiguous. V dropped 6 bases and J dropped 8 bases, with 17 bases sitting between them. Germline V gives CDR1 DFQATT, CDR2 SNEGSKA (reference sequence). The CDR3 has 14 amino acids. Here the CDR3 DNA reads TGCAGTGCCCCCTCCGGACTGCGGGATTCACCCCTCCACTTT. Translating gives CSAPSGLRDSPLHF.